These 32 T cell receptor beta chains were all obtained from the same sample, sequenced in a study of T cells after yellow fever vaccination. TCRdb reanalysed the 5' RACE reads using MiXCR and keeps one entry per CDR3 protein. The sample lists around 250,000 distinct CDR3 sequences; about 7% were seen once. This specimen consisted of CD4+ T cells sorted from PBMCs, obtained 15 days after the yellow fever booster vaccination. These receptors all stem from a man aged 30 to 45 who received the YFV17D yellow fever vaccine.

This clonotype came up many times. The CDR3 is CASSLSRAFDEQYF. CDR3 nucleotide sequence: TGTGCCAGCAGCTTATCTAGAGCTTTCGACGAGCAGTACTTC. V gene TRBV7-9 combines with J gene TRBJ2-7; D remains unclear. V was trimmed by 2 bases and J by 5 bases, leaving 13 bases between them. Germline V gene data show CDR1 as SEHNR and CDR2 as FQNEAQ (reference sequence). This CDR3 has 14 amino acids.

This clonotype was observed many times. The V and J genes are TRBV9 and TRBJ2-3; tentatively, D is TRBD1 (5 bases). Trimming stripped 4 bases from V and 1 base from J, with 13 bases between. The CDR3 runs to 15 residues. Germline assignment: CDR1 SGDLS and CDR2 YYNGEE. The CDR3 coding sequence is TGTGCCAGCAGCCTCATAGGACACCGCACAGATACGCAGTATTTT. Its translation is CASSLIGHRTDTQYF.

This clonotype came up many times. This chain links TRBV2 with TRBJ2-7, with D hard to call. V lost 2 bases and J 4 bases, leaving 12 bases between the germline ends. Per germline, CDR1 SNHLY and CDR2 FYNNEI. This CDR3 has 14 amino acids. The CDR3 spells CASSENPPDYEQYF. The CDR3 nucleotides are TGTGCCAGCAGTGAAAACCCACCCGATTACGAGCAGTACTTC.

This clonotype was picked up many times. This CDR3 reads CSATRRDRSNIQYF. Written as DNA, the CDR3 is TGCAGTGCTACAAGGAGGGACAGATCAAACATTCAGTACTTC. V usage is TRBV20-1 and J usage is TRBJ2-4; maybe TRBD1 (7 bases). This CDR3 is built from 14 residues. V was trimmed by 4 bases and J by 6 bases, leaving 16 bases between them. Germline lookup yields CDR1 DFQATT and CDR2 SNEGSKA (reference sequence).

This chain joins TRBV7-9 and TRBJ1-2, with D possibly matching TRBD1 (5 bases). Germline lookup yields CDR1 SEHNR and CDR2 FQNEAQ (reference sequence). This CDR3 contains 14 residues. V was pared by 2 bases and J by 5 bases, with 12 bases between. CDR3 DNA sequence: TGTGCCAGCAGCTTAATTGACAGTCGGTATGGCTACACCTTC. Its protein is CASSLIDSRYGYTF.

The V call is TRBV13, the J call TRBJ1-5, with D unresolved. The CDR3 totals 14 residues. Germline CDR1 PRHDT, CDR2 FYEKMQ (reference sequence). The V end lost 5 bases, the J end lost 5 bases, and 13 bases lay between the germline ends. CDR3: CASSTYGGDQPQHF. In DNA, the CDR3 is TGTGCCAGCAGCACCTACGGTGGCGATCAGCCCCAGCATTTT.

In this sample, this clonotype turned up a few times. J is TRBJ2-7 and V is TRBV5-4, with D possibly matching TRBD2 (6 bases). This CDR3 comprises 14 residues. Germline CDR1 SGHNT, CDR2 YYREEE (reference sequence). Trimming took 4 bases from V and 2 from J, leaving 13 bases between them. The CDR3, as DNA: TGTGCCAGCAGCCCCGGTAGCGGAACCTACGAGCAGTACTTC. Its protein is CASSPGSGTYEQYF.

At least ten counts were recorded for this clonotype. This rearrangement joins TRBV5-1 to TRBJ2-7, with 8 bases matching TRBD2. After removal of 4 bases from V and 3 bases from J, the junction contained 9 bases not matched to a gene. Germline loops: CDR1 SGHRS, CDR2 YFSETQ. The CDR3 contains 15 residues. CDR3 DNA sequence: TGCGCCAGCAGCATAGCGGGACTAGTGGGCTACGAGCAGTACTTC. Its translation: CASSIAGLVGYEQYF.

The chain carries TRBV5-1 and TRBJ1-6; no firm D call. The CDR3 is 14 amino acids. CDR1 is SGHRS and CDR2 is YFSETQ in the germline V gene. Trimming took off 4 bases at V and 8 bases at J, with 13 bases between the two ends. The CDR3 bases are TGCGCCAGCAGCATGGGTCGTTCGGATTCACCCCTCCACTTT. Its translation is CASSMGRSDSPLHF.

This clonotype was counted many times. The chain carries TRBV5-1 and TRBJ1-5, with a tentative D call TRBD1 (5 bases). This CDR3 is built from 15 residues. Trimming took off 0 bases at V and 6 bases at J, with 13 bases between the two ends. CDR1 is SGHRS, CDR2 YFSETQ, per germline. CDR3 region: CASSLGPGARQPQHF. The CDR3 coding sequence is TGCGCCAGCAGCTTGGGTCCCGGGGCGCGTCAGCCCCAGCATTTT. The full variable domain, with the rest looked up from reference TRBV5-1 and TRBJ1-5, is KAGVTQTPRYLIKTRGQQVTLSCSPISGHRSVSWYQQTPGQGLQFLFEYFSETQRNKGNFPGRFSGRQFSNSRSEMNVSTLELGDSALYLCASSLGPGARQPQHFGDGTRLSIL.

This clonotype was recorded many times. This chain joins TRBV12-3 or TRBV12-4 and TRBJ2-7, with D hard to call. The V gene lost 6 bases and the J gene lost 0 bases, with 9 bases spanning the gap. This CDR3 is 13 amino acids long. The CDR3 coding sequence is TGTGCCAGCAGCAGATTAAGCTCCTACGAGCAGTACTTC. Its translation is CASSRLSSYEQYF.

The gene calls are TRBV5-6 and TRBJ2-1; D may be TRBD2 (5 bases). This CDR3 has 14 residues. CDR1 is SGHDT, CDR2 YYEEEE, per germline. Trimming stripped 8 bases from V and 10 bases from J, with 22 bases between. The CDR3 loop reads CARGPGLLCGEQFF. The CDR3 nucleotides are TGTGCCAGGGGCCCCGGACTCCTCTGCGGGGAGCAGTTCTTC.

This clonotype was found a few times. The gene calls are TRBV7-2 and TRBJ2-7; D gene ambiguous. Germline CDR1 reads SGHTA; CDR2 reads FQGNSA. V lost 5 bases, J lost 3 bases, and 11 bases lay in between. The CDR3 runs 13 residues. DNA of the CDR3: TGTGCCAGCAGCAACAGCCCTGTCTACGAGCAGTACTTC. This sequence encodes CASSNSPVYEQYF.

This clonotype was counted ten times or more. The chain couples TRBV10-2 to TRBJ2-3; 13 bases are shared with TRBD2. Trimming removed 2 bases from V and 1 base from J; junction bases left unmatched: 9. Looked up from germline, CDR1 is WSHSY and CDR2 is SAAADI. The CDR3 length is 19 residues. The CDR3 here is CASSEIGLAGDTGTDTQYF. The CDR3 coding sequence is TGCGCCAGCAGTGAGATCGGACTAGCGGGAGACACGGGCACAGATACGCAGTATTTT.

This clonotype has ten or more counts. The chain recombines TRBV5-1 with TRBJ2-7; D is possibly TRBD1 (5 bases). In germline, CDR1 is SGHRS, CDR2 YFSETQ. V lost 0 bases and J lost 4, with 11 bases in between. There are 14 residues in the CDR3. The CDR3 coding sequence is TGCGCCAGCAGCTTGGGAACAGGACCATACGAGCAGTACTTC. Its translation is CASSLGTGPYEQYF.

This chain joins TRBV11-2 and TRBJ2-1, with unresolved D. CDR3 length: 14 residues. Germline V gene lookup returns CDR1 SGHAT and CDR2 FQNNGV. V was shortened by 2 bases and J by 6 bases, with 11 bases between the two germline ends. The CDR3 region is CASSLMLRGNEQFF. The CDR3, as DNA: TGTGCCAGCAGCTTAATGTTGAGAGGCAATGAGCAGTTCTTC. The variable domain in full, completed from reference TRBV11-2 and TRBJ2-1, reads EAGVAQSPRYKIIEKRQSVAFWCNPISGHATLYWYQQILGQGPKLLIQFQNNGVVDDSQLPKDRFSAERLKGVDSTLKIQPAKLEDSAVYLCASSLMLRGNEQFFGPGTRLTVL.

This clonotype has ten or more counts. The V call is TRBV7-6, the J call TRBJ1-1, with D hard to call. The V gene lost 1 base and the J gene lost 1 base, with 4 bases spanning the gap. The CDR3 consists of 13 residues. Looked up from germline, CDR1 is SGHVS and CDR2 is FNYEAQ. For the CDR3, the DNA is TGTGCCAGCAGCTTAGAAGAGAACACTGAAGCTTTCTTT. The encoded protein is CASSLEENTEAFF. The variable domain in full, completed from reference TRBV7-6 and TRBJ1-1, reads GAGVSQSPRYKVTKRGQDVALRCDPISGHVSLYWYRQALGQGPEFLTYFNYEAQQDKSGLPNDRFSAERPEGSISTLTIQRTEQRDSAMYRCASSLEENTEAFFGQGTRLTVV.

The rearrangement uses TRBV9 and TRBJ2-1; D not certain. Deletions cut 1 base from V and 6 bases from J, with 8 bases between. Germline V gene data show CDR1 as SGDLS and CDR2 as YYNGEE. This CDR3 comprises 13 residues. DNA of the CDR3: TGTGCCAGCAGCGTAAGGTGGGCCAATGAGCAGTTCTTC. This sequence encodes CASSVRWANEQFF.

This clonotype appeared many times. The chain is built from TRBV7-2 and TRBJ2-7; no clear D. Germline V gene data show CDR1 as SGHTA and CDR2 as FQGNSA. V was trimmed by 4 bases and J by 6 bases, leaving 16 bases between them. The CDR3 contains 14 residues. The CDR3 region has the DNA TGTGCCAGCAGCTCCTCGCTGGGTGTAACCGAGCAGTACTTC. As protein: CASSSSLGVTEQYF.

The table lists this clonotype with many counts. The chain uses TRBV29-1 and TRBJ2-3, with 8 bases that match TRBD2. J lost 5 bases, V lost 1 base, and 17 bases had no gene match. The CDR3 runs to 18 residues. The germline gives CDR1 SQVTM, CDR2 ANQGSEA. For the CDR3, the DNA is TGCAGCGTTGAAGTGTGGGAAGTGGCGGGGGGATTTGGAGATACGCAGTATTTT. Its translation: CSVEVWEVAGGFGDTQYF.

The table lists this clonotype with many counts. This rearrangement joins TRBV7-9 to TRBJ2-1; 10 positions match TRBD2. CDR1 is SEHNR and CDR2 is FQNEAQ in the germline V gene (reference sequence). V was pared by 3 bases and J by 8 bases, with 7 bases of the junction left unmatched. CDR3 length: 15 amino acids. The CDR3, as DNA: TGTGCCAGCAGCTTTTATACTAGCGGGAAAGATGAGCAGTTCTTC. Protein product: CASSFYTSGKDEQFF.

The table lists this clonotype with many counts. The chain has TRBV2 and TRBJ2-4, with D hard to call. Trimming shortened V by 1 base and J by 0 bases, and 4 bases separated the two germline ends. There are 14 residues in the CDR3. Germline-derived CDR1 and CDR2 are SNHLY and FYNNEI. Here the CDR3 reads CASSEGVAKNIQYF. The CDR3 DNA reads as TGTGCCAGCAGTGAAGGAGTAGCCAAAAACATTCAGTACTTC.

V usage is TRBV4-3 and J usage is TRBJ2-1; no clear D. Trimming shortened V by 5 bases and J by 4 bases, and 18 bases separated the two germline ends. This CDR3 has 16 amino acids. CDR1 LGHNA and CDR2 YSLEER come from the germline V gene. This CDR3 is CASSTEANLGYNEQFF. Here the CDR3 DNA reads TGCGCCAGCAGCACTGAAGCTAACCTGGGATACAATGAGCAGTTCTTC.

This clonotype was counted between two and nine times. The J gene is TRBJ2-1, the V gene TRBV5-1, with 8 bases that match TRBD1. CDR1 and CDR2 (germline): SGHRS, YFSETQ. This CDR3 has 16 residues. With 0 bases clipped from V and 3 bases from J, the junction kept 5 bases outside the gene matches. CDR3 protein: CASSLVGTGFYNEQFF. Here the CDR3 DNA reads TGCGCCAGCAGCTTGGTGGGGACAGGATTCTACAATGAGCAGTTCTTC.

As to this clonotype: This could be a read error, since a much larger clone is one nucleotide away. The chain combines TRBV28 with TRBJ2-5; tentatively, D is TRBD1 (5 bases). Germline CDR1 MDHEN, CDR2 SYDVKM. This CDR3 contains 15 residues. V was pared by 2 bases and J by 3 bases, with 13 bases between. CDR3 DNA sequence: TGTGCCAGCAGTTTAACGGTGACAGCCAAAGAGACCCAGTACTTC. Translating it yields CASSLTVTAKETQYF.

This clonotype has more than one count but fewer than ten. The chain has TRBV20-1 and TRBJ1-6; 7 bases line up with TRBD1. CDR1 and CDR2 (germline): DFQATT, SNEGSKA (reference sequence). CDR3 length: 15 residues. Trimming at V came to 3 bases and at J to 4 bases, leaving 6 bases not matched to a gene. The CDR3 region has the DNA TGCAGTGCTAGGCCCGGGACAGTATATAATTCACCCCTCCACTTT. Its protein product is CSARPGTVYNSPLHF.

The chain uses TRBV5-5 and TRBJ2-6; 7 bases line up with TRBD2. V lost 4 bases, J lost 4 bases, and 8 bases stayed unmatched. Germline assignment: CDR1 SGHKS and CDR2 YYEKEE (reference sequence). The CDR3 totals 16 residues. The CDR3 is CASSPREGHGANVLTF. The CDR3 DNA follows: TGTGCCAGCAGCCCGAGGGAGGGCCACGGGGCCAACGTCCTGACTTTC. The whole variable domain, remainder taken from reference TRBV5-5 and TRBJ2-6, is DAGVTQSPTHLIKTRGQQVTLRCSPISGHKSVSWYQQVLGQGPQFIFQYYEKEERGRGNFPDRFSARQFPNYSSELNVNALLLGDSALYLCASSPREGHGANVLTFGAGSRLTVL.

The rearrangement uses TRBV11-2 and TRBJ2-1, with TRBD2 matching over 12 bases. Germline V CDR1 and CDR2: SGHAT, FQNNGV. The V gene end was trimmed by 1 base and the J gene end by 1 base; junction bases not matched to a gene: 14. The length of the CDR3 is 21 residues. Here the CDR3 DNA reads TGTGCCAGCAGCTTAGTATCCCTACTAGCGGGAGGAATCTCTTCCTACAATGAGCAGTTCTTC. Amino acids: CASSLVSLLAGGISSYNEQFF.

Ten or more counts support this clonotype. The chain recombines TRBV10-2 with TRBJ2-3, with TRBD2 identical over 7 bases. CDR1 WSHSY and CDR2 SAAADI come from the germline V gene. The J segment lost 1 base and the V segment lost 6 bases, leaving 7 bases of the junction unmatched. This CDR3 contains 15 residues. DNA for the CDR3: TGCGCCAGCAGACTAGCGACTAGGGGCACAGATACGCAGTATTTT. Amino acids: CASRLATRGTDTQYF.

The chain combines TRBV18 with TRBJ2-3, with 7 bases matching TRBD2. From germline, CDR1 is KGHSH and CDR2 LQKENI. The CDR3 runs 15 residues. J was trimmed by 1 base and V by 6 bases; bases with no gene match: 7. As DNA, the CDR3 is TGTGCCAGCTCTCAGGGAGGGGCTGGCACAGATACGCAGTATTTT. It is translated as CASSQGGAGTDTQYF.

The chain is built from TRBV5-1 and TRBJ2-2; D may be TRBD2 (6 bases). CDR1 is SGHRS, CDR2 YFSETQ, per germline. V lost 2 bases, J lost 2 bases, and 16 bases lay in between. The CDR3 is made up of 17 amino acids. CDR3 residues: CASSLEPGLKNTGELFF. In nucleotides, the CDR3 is TGCGCCAGCAGCTTAGAACCGGGACTGAAAAACACCGGGGAGCTGTTTTTT.

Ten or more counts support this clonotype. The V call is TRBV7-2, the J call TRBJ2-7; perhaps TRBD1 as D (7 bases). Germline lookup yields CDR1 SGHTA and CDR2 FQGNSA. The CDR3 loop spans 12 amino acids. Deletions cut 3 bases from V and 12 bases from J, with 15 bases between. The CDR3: CASSLEQGGWYF. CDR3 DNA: TGTGCCAGCAGCTTGGAGCAGGGGGGCTGGTACTTC.